One sample yielded the 27 T cell receptor beta chains listed below, sequenced in a study of technical replicates of blood from several donors. Profiled with immunoSEQ multiplex PCR; TCRdb holds only in-frame clones, not every one. The table shows 70,000 to 80,000 clones, with roughly 89% occurring only once. The sample taken for sequencing was T cells isolated from PBMCs. Receptor source: a human donor in good health. Some clones in this sample may be carry-over from other donors' samples.

The V call is TRBV29-1, the J call TRBJ2-7, with D perhaps TRBD1 (6 bases). Trimming removed 1 base from V and 3 bases from J, with 7 bases in between. Germline V lookup: CDR1 SQVTM, CDR2 ANQGSEA. CDR3 length: 12 residues. The CDR3 loop is CSVEATGYEQYF. The CDR3 region has the DNA TGCAGCGTTGAAGCGACAGGCTACGAGCAGTACTTC.

The chain combines TRBV14 with TRBJ2-5; D is perhaps TRBD1 (5 bases). Trimming left V 4 bases short and J 4 bases short, with 7 bases between. Germline lookup yields CDR1 SGHDN and CDR2 FVKESK. This CDR3 comprises 12 residues. CDR3 protein: CASSPQGETQYF. CDR3 sequence (DNA): TGTGCCAGCAGCCCTCAGGGAGAGACCCAGTACTTC.

V usage is TRBV27 and J usage is TRBJ2-1; 13 positions match TRBD2. The length of the CDR3 is 14 residues. Per the germline V gene, CDR1 is MNHEY and CDR2 is SMNVEV (reference sequence). J lost 10 bases, V lost 7 bases, and 7 bases had no gene match. The CDR3 loop is CASTRTSGSSEQFF. The CDR3 bases are TGTGCCAGCACAAGGACTAGCGGGAGTAGCGAGCAGTTCTTC.

The V gene is TRBV19, the J gene TRBJ2-1; TRBD2 matches at 10 bases. Per the germline V gene, CDR1 is LNHDA and CDR2 is SQIVND (reference sequence). The CDR3 is 16 amino acids. V was pared by 4 bases and J by 9 bases, with 12 bases of the junction left unmatched. The CDR3 coding sequence is TGTGCCAGTAGTAAACTAGCGGGGACTTTTCAGGGTGAGCAGTTCTTC. It codes for CASSKLAGTFQGEQFF.

The V gene is TRBV11-1, the J gene TRBJ2-5; D is possibly TRBD1 (5 bases). The CDR3 is 13 residues long. CDR1 and CDR2 (germline): SGHAT, FQDESV (reference sequence). The V and J ends lost 5 bases and 7 bases respectively, with 14 bases between them. This CDR3 is CASSSGAAPTQYF. CDR3 sequence (DNA): TGTGCCAGCAGCAGTGGGGCCGCCCCGACCCAGTACTTC.

The rearrangement links TRBV4-1 to TRBJ1-2; no definite D call. This CDR3 contains 13 residues. Germline V CDR1 and CDR2: MGHRA, YSYEKL. Trimming shortened V by 0 bases and J by 2 bases, and 4 bases separated the two germline ends. The CDR3 DNA reads TGCGCCAGCAGCCAAGAACTCAACTATGGCTACACCTTC. This translates into CASSQELNYGYTF.

The chain couples TRBV2 to TRBJ1-5, with TRBD1 matching over 9 bases. The germline gives CDR1 SNHLY, CDR2 FYNNEI. Germline trimming cut 5 bases from V and 6 bases from J; bases unmatched to any gene: 5. The CDR3 is made up of 14 amino acids. As DNA, the CDR3 is TGTGCCAGCAGTTATACAGGGGGCGGTCAGCCCCAGCATTTT. It yields the protein CASSYTGGGQPQHF.

V usage is TRBV23-1 and J usage is TRBJ2-3; a possible D gene is TRBD2 (6 bases). TRBV23-1 is classed as an ORF, of uncertain function. Trimming pared 3 bases from V and 6 bases from J, leaving 16 bases between. This CDR3 is 15 amino acids long. CDR3 protein: CASSHTGTQQDTQYF. The CDR3 DNA sequence: TGCGCCAGCAGTCACACCGGGACTCAGCAGGATACGCAGTATTTT.

The chain recombines TRBV6-5 with TRBJ2-7; a possible D gene is TRBD2 (5 bases). Trimming took off 0 bases at V and 2 bases at J, with 11 bases between the two ends. Germline V gene lookup returns CDR1 MNHEY and CDR2 SVGAGI. The CDR3 runs to 15 residues. The CDR3 protein is CASSYSRTVPYEQYF. The CDR3 coding sequence is TGTGCCAGCAGTTACTCGAGGACTGTTCCCTACGAGCAGTACTTC.

Here the CDR3 reads CASSLAEQGARGYTF. The CDR3 coding sequence is TGCGCCAGCAGCTTGGCGGAACAGGGGGCTCGTGGCTACACCTTC. The rearrangement joins TRBV5-1 to TRBJ1-2, with TRBD1 matching 9 bases. Unmatched junction bases numbered 7, after V lost 0 bases and J lost 7 bases. There are 15 residues in the CDR3. Looked up from germline, CDR1 is SGHRS and CDR2 is YFSETQ. The entire variable domain, with the rest obtained from reference TRBV5-1 and TRBJ1-2, is as follows: KAGVTQTPRYLIKTRGQQVTLSCSPISGHRSVSWYQQTPGQGLQFLFEYFSETQRNKGNFPGRFSGRQFSNSRSEMNVSTLELGDSALYLCASSLAEQGARGYTFGSGTRLTVV.

This chain connects TRBV7-8 to TRBJ2-5; possibly TRBD2 for D (6 bases). Trimming left V 6 bases short and J 4 bases short, with 9 bases between. CDR1 is SGHVS, CDR2 FQNEAQ, per germline. The CDR3 loop spans 12 amino acids. Written as DNA, the CDR3 is TGTGCCAGCAGGCGACTAGGAGAGACCCAGTACTTC. Encoded protein: CASRRLGETQYF.

This clone showed up just a few times. The chain recombines TRBV5-6 with TRBJ1-6, with TRBD1 as a possible D gene (6 bases). Germline V gene lookup returns CDR1 SGHDT and CDR2 YYEEEE. The CDR3 is made up of 16 amino acids. The germline V and J ends were trimmed by 2 bases and 7 bases, with 16 bases remaining between them. CDR3 protein: CASSLAPDRKNSPLHF. The CDR3 DNA is TGTGCCAGCAGCTTAGCCCCGGACAGAAAAAATTCACCCCTCCACTTT.

CDR3 DNA: TGTGCCAGCAGCTCCGGGACAGACGTCTCCGAGCAGTACTTC. Its translation is CASSSGTDVSEQYF. The chain has TRBV5-6 and TRBJ2-7, with 7 positions matching TRBD1. Trimming removed 3 bases from V and 6 bases from J; junction bases left unmatched: 9. From germline, CDR1 is SGHDT and CDR2 YYEEEE. The CDR3 length is 14 residues.

The count of this clone is one. V and J are TRBV11-3 and TRBJ2-1, with 12 positions matching TRBD1. V lost 0 bases to trimming and J lost 5 bases; unmatched junction nucleotides: 2. Germline V gene data show CDR1 as SGHNT and CDR2 as YENEEA. The CDR3 covers 16 residues. The CDR3 region is CASSLEGQGAHNEQFF. DNA for the CDR3: TGTGCCAGCAGCTTAGAGGGACAGGGGGCGCACAATGAGCAGTTCTTC.

The rearrangement links TRBV2 to TRBJ1-5; D is unclear. The V gene's germline CDR1 is SNHLY and CDR2 FYNNEI. This CDR3 has 13 amino acids. Trimming shortened V by 5 bases and J by 5 bases, and 10 bases separated the two germline ends. The CDR3 DNA reads TGTGCCAGCAGTTATCACAGTGATCAGCCCCAGCATTTT. Amino acid sequence: CASSYHSDQPQHF. The full variable domain, in which reference TRBV2 and TRBJ1-5 provide the parts outside the CDR3, is EPEVTQTPSHQVTQMGQEVILRCVPISNHLYFYWYRQILGQKVEFLVSFYNNEISEKSEIFDDQFSVERPDGSNFTLKIRSTKLEDSAMYFCASSYHSDQPQHFGDGTRLSIL.

The chain employs TRBV13 and TRBJ2-1, with TRBD2 matching 14 bases. The trim removed 5 bases at V and 7 bases at J, leaving 22 bases unmatched. Germline V gives CDR1 PRHDT, CDR2 FYEKMQ (reference sequence). This CDR3 has 21 amino acids. The DNA of the CDR3 is TGTGCCAGCAGCACGCCCCAGGGACTAGCGGGAGCTTTTAAAGGGAATAATGAGCAGTTCTTC. This translates into CASSTPQGLAGAFKGNNEQFF.

The rearrangement joins TRBV13 to TRBJ2-3; 8 positions match TRBD2. Unmatched junction bases numbered 5, after V lost 7 bases and J lost 2 bases. From germline, CDR1 is PRHDT and CDR2 FYEKMQ (reference sequence). The CDR3 extends over 14 amino acids. The CDR3 spells CASTGGALTDTQYF. The DNA for the CDR3 is TGTGCCAGCACCGGGGGGGCCCTCACAGATACGCAGTATTTT.

This chain links TRBV7-8 with TRBJ1-1; D is uncertain. The CDR3 consists of 13 residues. Germline CDR1 reads SGHVS; CDR2 reads FQNEAQ. V was clipped by 5 bases and J by 8 bases, with 15 bases between them. The CDR3 loop reads CASSPESQPEAFF. The DNA of the CDR3 is TGTGCCAGCAGCCCCGAGTCACAGCCCGAAGCTTTCTTT.

The chain employs TRBV28 and TRBJ2-7, with D possibly being TRBD1 (6 bases). With 7 bases removed from V and 3 bases from J, the gap between germline ends came to 16 bases. CDR3 length: 14 residues. CDR1 is MDHEN, CDR2 SYDVKM, per germline. For the CDR3, the DNA is TGTGCCAGCACCTACGGACAGAACCACTACGAGCAGTACTTC. Protein product: CASTYGQNHYEQYF.

The V gene is TRBV5-1, the J gene TRBJ2-5; D unresolved. The CDR3 spans 14 residues. CDR1 SGHRS and CDR2 YFSETQ come from the germline V gene. V was trimmed by 4 bases and J by 3 bases, leaving 13 bases between them. The CDR3, as DNA: TGCGCCAGCAGCAGTGGATCAACAGAAGAGACCCAGTACTTC. This translates into CASSSGSTEETQYF. Filled out from reference TRBV5-1 and TRBJ2-5, the complete variable domain reads KAGVTQTPRYLIKTRGQQVTLSCSPISGHRSVSWYQQTPGQGLQFLFEYFSETQRNKGNFPGRFSGRQFSNSRSEMNVSTLELGDSALYLCASSSGSTEETQYFGPGTRLLVL.

The gene calls are TRBV7-6 and TRBJ2-7; 7 nucleotides agree with TRBD1. The CDR3 totals 15 residues. In germline, CDR1 is SGHVS, CDR2 FNYEAQ. V was pared by 5 bases and J by 6 bases, with 13 bases of the junction left unmatched. The CDR3 region is CASSPHETGLGEQYF. The CDR3 DNA sequence: TGTGCCAGCAGCCCCCACGAGACAGGGTTGGGCGAGCAGTACTTC.

J is TRBJ1-5 and V is TRBV21-1; TRBD1, as called in the table, went unchecked against the DNA. TRBV21-1 corresponds to a pseudogene. The CDR3 has 16 amino acids. This CDR3 reads CASSKAGTEGFQPQHF. The CDR3, as DNA: TGTGCCAGCAGCAAAGCGGGGACAGAGGGCTTTCAGCCCCAGCATTTT.

The rearrangement joins TRBV5-1 to TRBJ1-2; 10 bases fit TRBD1. This CDR3 comprises 13 residues. Germline loops: CDR1 SGHRS, CDR2 YFSETQ. With 4 bases clipped from V and 8 bases from J, the junction kept 5 bases outside the gene matches. The CDR3 DNA reads as TGCGCCAGCAGCCCGACAGGGGGCGGAGGCTACACCTTC. Its translation is CASSPTGGGGYTF.

The rearrangement links TRBV5-6 to TRBJ2-1; D unclear. Trimming stripped 0 bases from V and 10 bases from J, with 5 bases between. The CDR3 consists of 11 residues. Germline loops: CDR1 SGHDT, CDR2 YYEEEE. This chain's CDR3 is CASSLVREQFF. The CDR3 nucleotides are TGTGCCAGCAGCTTGGTCAGGGAGCAGTTCTTC.

A few counts support this clone. The rearrangement uses TRBV5-1 and TRBJ2-1; 8 bases agree with TRBD2. In germline, CDR1 is SGHRS, CDR2 YFSETQ. V gave up 7 bases and J gave up 4 bases; unmatched junction bases: 7. The CDR3 contains 14 residues. The CDR3 DNA is TGCGCCAGCGGTAGCGGGGCCTTATACAATGAGCAGTTCTTC. Translated: CASGSGALYNEQFF.

The chain employs TRBV2 and TRBJ2-1, with a tentative D call TRBD1 (6 bases). The CDR3 extends over 12 amino acids. V lost 7 bases to trimming and J lost 3 bases, with 7 bases between them. Germline lookup yields CDR1 SNHLY and CDR2 FYNNEI. CDR3 region: CASKGDYNEQFF. CDR3 nucleotides: TGTGCCAGCAAGGGGGACTACAATGAGCAGTTCTTC.

V usage is TRBV5-6 and J usage is TRBJ2-3; a weak D match, TRBD2 (5 bases). V was clipped by 2 bases and J by 4 bases, with 11 bases between them. Per germline, CDR1 SGHDT and CDR2 YYEEEE. This CDR3 spans 14 amino acids. CDR3 sequence reads: CASSLPGKADTQYF. The CDR3 DNA reads as TGTGCCAGCAGCTTACCGGGGAAGGCAGATACGCAGTATTTT. The full variable domain, completed using reference TRBV5-6 and TRBJ2-3, is DAGVTQSPTHLIKTRGQQVTLRCSPKSGHDTVSWYQQALGQGPQFIFQYYEEEERQRGNFPDRFSGHQFPNYSSELNVNALLLGDSALYLCASSLPGKADTQYFGPGTRLTVL.